This T cell receptor (beta chain) was sequenced for a study of T cell repertoires in cytomegalovirus infection (dated by TCRdb to the late 2010s). Describing the broader study: Donor HLA type was relevant to the analysis, as public TCR beta signatures indicated carriage of CMV infection together with the matching HLA type. Summary of the overall study and its limitations: In the ex vivo response, HLA-C-restricted CMV-specific TCR beta clonotypes were dominant, and in two of eight donors the single most frequent clonotype came from this HLA-C-restricted group. In both this cohort and an independent cohort of some 380 donors, the cumulative frequency of public TCR beta family members distinguished carriers of CMV infection plus the relevant HLA type.

This clonotype was seen ten or more times. The clone's antigen remains unknown. No qualities accompany the bases; no much larger clone lies one base away. Sequencer: Illumina HiSeq 1500. TCRdb reprocessed the public reads (quality trimming at Q25 with fastp, clone calling with MiXCR) and kept in-frame beta chains. Merged by CDR3 protein, the rows form single entries marked with the most common genes and DNA. For this sample there are 200,000 to 250,000 distinct CDR3 sequences; 22% appear just once. The ten biggest clones cover 15% to 20% of the sample. The germline ends are 17 bases apart after V is trimmed by 11 bases and J by 0 bases. For CDR1 and CDR2, the germline V gene (reference sequence) lists SEHNR and FQNEAQ. From the cysteine up to the phenylalanine, the CDR3 has a length of 14 residues. The read is trimmed to its CDR3 DNA, 42 bases read in frame from base 1.

Specimen: CD8+ T cells from PBMCs. The clonotype was recovered from a human donor in good health (CMV status not recorded). Some clones in this sample may be carry-over from other donors' samples. The receptor chain draws on TRBV7-9 and TRBJ2-7; the D segment might be TRBD1 or TRBD2, since each matches 5 bases. CDR3 reads: CAGDSGQGSYEQYF. The sequenced DNA: TGTGCCGGTGACTCGGGGCAGGGCTCCTACGAGCAGTACTTC.